This T cell receptor beta chain is from a study of T cell repertoires in cytomegalovirus infection (dated by TCRdb to between 2018 and 2021). For the wider study: Donor HLA type was relevant to the analysis, because carriage of CMV infection together with the matching HLA type was indicated by public TCR beta signatures. The paper as a whole reports these results and caveats: The ex vivo response was dominated by HLA-C-restricted CMV-specific TCR beta clonotypes, and the single most frequent clonotype in two of eight donors was supplied by these HLA-C-restricted clonotypes. In both this cohort and an independent roughly 360-donor cohort, the cumulative frequency of public TCR beta family members distinguished carriers of CMV infection plus the relevant HLA type.

Reading from cysteine to phenylalanine, the CDR3 counts 15 amino acids. Of all the DNA, just the CDR3 is kept, 45 bases in frame from base 1. Trimming accounts for 3 bases at V and 1 base at J, while the number of junction bases matched to no gene is 5. According to the germline V gene, CDR1 reads MNHNS and CDR2 reads SASEGT. Instrument used: Illumina HiSeq 1500. The raw public data were reprocessed by TCRdb itself: fastp quality trimming at Q25, MiXCR clonotype calling, in-frame beta chains only. One record per CDR3 amino acid sequence lists the most common genes and DNA. The sample profile shows hundreds of thousands of distinct CDR3 sequences; approximately 11% of them were found once. Roughly 10% of the sample goes to the ten largest clones. This clonotype turned up a few times. Its antigen target is currently unknown. Base quality data are lacking; no much larger clone is found one base away.

Source material: PBMCs. The source of this sequence is a human donor in good health (CMV status not recorded). Some clones in this sample may be carry-over from other donors' samples. This chain is built from TRBV6-1 and TRBJ1-2; TRBD1 agrees with 7 junctional bases. CDR3 loop: CASSDPGQLNYGYTF. The DNA sequence is TGTGCCAGCAGTGATCCGGGACAGCTTAACTATGGCTACACCTTC.